The T cell receptor beta chain described here comes from a study of shared clonotypes between healthy human individuals. Sequencing used immunoSEQ multiplex PCR; TCRdb keeps in-frame clones, though not all of them. The data show about 380,000 clones, about 96% seen once. Trimming stripped 5 bases from V and 6 bases from J, with 9 bases between. Germline V gene data show CDR1 as MNHEY and CDR2 as SMNVEV (reference sequence). This CDR3 contains 12 residues. The sample taken for sequencing was memory CD8+ T cells sorted from blood. The subset: CD45RO+ cells pooled with CCR7-negative TemRA cells. This clonotype originated in a man aged 25 to 40 in good health. This chain uses TRBV27 with TRBJ2-3; unclear D gene. CDR3 nucleotide sequence: TGTGCCAGCAGTCGACCTATGGATACGCAGTATTTT. It yields the protein CASSRPMDTQYF.